These T cell receptor beta chains were read from a single sample in a study of blood T cell repertoires in COVID-19. TCRdb keeps only in-frame clones here, not all; method: immunoSEQ multiplex PCR. Seen here are almost 500,000 clones, approximately 86% observed once, and the top ten hold 6.5% to 9.5%. Sequencing was done on a sample of PBMCs or T cells enriched from blood (not recorded which). The receptors originated from a woman aged 60 to 75 who had recovered from COVID-19. Each CDR3 is given with its conserved first and last residue. The D gene is left open where the match is weak. For some rows the clone size is stated as once, few or many, or as a class when expanded; others skip it.

clone size	D gene	V gene	J gene	CDR3 protein	CDR3 DNA
.	.	TRBV6-6	TRBJ1-6	CASSYSGVGGNSPLHF	TGTGCCAGCAGTTACTCCGGGGTGGGGGGGAATTCACCCCTCCACTTT
.	.	TRBV9	TRBJ2-1	CASSVVGGPNNEQFF	TGTGCCAGCAGCGTTGTGGGGGGGCCCAACAATGAGCAGTTCTTC
.	TRBD1	TRBV6-6	TRBJ1-3	CASRRTVRTGAYSGNTIYF	TGTGCCAGCAGGCGAACAGTGAGGACAGGGGCTTACTCTGGAAACACCATATATTTT
many	.	TRBV10-3	TRBJ2-3	CAISLDGDTDTQYF	TGTGCCATCAGTCTGGACGGGGACACAGATACGCAGTATTTT
.	.	TRBV5-4	TRBJ1-1	CASSLWGGDTEAFF	TGTGCCAGCAGCTTGTGGGGGGGGGACACTGAAGCTTTCTTT
.	.	TRBV24-1	TRBJ2-1	CATSDGGYPLNEQFF	TGTGCCACCAGCGATGGAGGGTACCCCCTAAATGAGCAGTTCTTC
.	TRBD2	TRBV10-3	TRBJ2-3	CAIRGLAGTDTQYF	TGTGCCATCAGAGGACTAGCGGGGACAGATACGCAGTATTTT
few	TRBD1	TRBV4-1	TRBJ1-2	CASSQVLGDSFYGYTF	TGCGCCAGCAGCCAAGTTCTAGGGGACAGCTTCTATGGCTACACCTTC
few	TRBD1	TRBV30	TRBJ1-2	CAWIQGASSRGYTF	TGTGCCTGGATACAGGGGGCGAGCTCTCGTGGCTACACCTTC
.	.	TRBV5-1	TRBJ1-6	CASSLAGQGLYNSPLHF	TGCGCCAGCAGCTTGGCCGGGCAGGGGCTATATAATTCACCCCTCCACTTT
once	.	TRBV2	TRBJ2-3	CASSEAQGGGGTDTQYF	TGTGCCAGCAGTGAAGCGCAAGGGGGTGGGGGCACAGATACGCAGTATTTT
once	TRBD2	TRBV6-6	TRBJ2-1	CASVYAGGMEQFF	TGTGCCAGCGTTTACGCGGGGGGCATGGAGCAGTTCTTC
once	TRBD1	TRBV28	TRBJ2-7	CASRLPGQGAYEQYF	TGTGCCAGCAGGCTTCCGGGGCAGGGGGCCTACGAGCAGTACTTC
.	.	TRBV5-5	TRBJ2-7	CASSLVGTPRREQYF	TGTGCCAGCAGCTTGGTCGGGACTCCCCGTAGGGAGCAGTACTTC
.	TRBD2	TRBV24-1	TRBJ2-1	CATTAGGEQFF	TGTGCCACCACGGCGGGAGGTGAGCAGTTCTTC
.	TRBD1	TRBV4-2	TRBJ1-6	CASSQDLRAGTGAPPLHF	TGTGCCAGCAGCCAAGACCTGAGAGCCGGGACAGGGGCTCCACCCCTCCACTTT
.	.	TRBV2	TRBJ1-4	CASREQGGNEKLFF	TGTGCCAGCAGGGAACAGGGAGGGAATGAAAAACTGTTTTTT
few	.	TRBV7-9	TRBJ1-5	CASSLGDSSRQPQHF	TGTGCCAGCAGCTTAGGCGACAGCTCGAGGCAGCCCCAGCATTTT
.	TRBD2	TRBV3-1/TRBV3-2	TRBJ2-5	CASSQEGLARGGTQYF	TGTGCCAGCAGCCAAGAGGGACTAGCCCGGGGGGGGACCCAGTACTTC
.	TRBD1	TRBV6-5	TRBJ1-6	CASSYSWTGDAPLHF	TGTGCCAGCAGTTACTCGTGGACAGGGGACGCACCCCTCCACTTT
once	TRBD1	TRBV29-1	TRBJ2-7	CSGGQSTYEQYF	TGCAGCGGGGGACAGTCTACCTACGAGCAGTACTTC
once	TRBD1	TRBV3-1/TRBV3-2	TRBJ1-3	CASSQVVGQGTSGNTIYF	TGTGCCAGCAGCCAAGTCGTTGGACAGGGGACCTCTGGAAACACCATATATTTT
few	TRBD2	TRBV5-1	TRBJ2-3	CASLAGAHTDTQYF	TGCGCCAGCCTAGCGGGGGCGCACACAGATACGCAGTATTTT
.	.	TRBV6-5	TRBJ2-3	CASSYSQPTTDTQYF	TGTGCCAGCAGTTACTCACAGCCGACCACAGATACGCAGTATTTT
.	.	TRBV19	TRBJ2-5	CASSIREPQRETQYF	TGTGCCAGTAGTATAAGGGAGCCACAACGAGAGACCCAGTACTTC
.	TRBD1	TRBV24-1	TRBJ1-2	CATSDWGQGNYGYTF	TGTGCCACCAGTGATTGGGGACAGGGAAACTATGGCTACACCTTC
.	.	TRBV9	TRBJ2-6	CASSVATTGSGANVLTF	TGTGCCAGCAGCGTAGCCACTACAGGTTCGGGGGCCAACGTCCTGACTTTC
.	TRBD2	TRBV7-2	TRBJ2-7	CASSRTSGAVEQYF	TGTGCCAGCAGCCGGACTAGCGGGGCAGTAGAGCAGTACTTC
.	.	TRBV30	TRBJ1-2	CAWQAGAGGYGYTF	TGTGCCTGGCAAGCAGGGGCCGGCGGCTATGGCTACACCTTC
few	.	TRBV7-8	TRBJ1-2	CASTRTASNYGYTF	TGTGCCAGCACCCGGACAGCCTCTAACTATGGCTACACCTTC
.	.	TRBV2	TRBJ2-5	CATTRTARETQYF	TGTGCCACCACTAGGACCGCTCGGGAGACCCAGTACTTC
.	TRBD1	TRBV5-6	TRBJ2-7	CASSLYGTGRSGEQYF	TGTGCCAGCAGCTTGTATGGGACAGGGAGGTCGGGCGAGCAGTACTTC
once	.	TRBV2	TRBJ1-3	CASSAGPGKGNTIYF	TGTGCCAGCAGCGCAGGACCGGGAAAGGGAAACACCATATATTTT
.	.	TRBV5-1	TRBJ1-3	CASSTSPGGNTIYF	TGCGCCAGCAGCACAAGCCCAGGCGGAAACACCATATATTTT
.	.	TRBV14	TRBJ1-1	CASSQFSHTEAFF	TGTGCCAGCAGCCAATTCTCCCACACTGAAGCTTTCTTT
once	.	TRBV11-2	TRBJ1-2	CASSTREGLNYGYTF	TGTGCCAGCAGCACCCGGGAGGGGCTCAACTATGGCTACACCTTC
.	.	TRBV15	TRBJ2-2	CATSRTPGVGTGELFF	TGTGCCACCAGCAGGACCCCAGGGGTGGGGACCGGGGAGCTGTTTTTT
.	TRBD1	TRBV11-2	TRBJ1-1	CASSLDGTGGWNTEAFF	TGTGCCAGCAGCTTAGATGGGACAGGGGGCTGGAACACTGAAGCTTTCTTT
.	TRBD1	TRBV14	TRBJ1-2	CASSETGGYGYTF	TGTGCCAGCTCTGAAACAGGGGGCTATGGCTACACCTTC
.	.	TRBV19	TRBJ1-6	CASNQDRSSYNSPLHF	TGTGCCAGTAACCAAGACAGGAGCTCCTATAATTCACCCCTCCACTTT
.	TRBD1	TRBV20-1	TRBJ2-4	CSASPNPTGLTKNIQYF	TGCAGTGCTAGTCCCAACCCGACAGGGCTTACCAAAAACATTCAGTACTTC
.	.	TRBV2	TRBJ1-2	CASSEAQAGFYGYTF	TGTGCCAGCAGTGAAGCGCAGGCAGGGTTCTATGGCTACACCTTC
.	TRBD1	TRBV6-5	TRBJ1-5	CASSWDRDGNQPQHF	TGTGCCAGCAGCTGGGACAGGGATGGCAATCAGCCCCAGCATTTT
few	.	TRBV30	TRBJ1-6	CAWNHDQVSPLHF	TGTGCCTGGAACCACGATCAGGTGTCACCCCTCCACTTT
once	.	TRBV28	TRBJ1-2	CAIPSLNYGYTF	TGTGCCATCCCCTCCCTGAACTATGGCTACACCTTC
.	.	TRBV2	TRBJ2-1	CASGQFSYNEQFF	TGTGCCAGTGGACAGTTCTCCTACAATGAGCAGTTCTTC
.	TRBD1	TRBV7-2	TRBJ2-5	CASSRDRGSQETQYF	TGTGCCAGCAGTCGGGACAGGGGGTCCCAAGAGACCCAGTACTTC
.	TRBD2	TRBV27	TRBJ2-1	CASSPAVGRGGYNEQFF	TGTGCCAGCAGTCCCGCGGTGGGGCGGGGGGGGTACAATGAGCAGTTCTTC
.	TRBD1	TRBV10-2	TRBJ2-3	CASSDGTGKEGSTDTQYF	TGCGCCAGCAGCGACGGGACAGGTAAAGAGGGGAGCACAGATACGCAGTATTTT
.	.	TRBV24-1	TRBJ2-5	CATSVGGLYQETQYF	TGTGCCACCAGTGTTGGGGGCTTGTACCAAGAGACCCAGTACTTC
.	TRBD2	TRBV5-1	TRBJ2-3	CASRWLAGATDTQYF	TGCGCCAGCAGATGGCTAGCGGGGGCCACAGATACGCAGTATTTT
.	.	TRBV11-3	TRBJ1-1	CASSPLPGGAFEAFF	TGTGCCAGCAGTCCCCTTCCGGGGGGCGCGTTTGAAGCTTTCTTT
.	TRBD1	TRBV4-1	TRBJ1-2	CASSQPQTGDGYTF	TGCGCCAGCAGCCAACCACAAACAGGGGATGGCTACACCTTC
.	.	TRBV5-1	TRBJ2-3	CASSSNSGPTDTQYF	TGCGCCAGCAGCTCTAATAGCGGCCCCACAGATACGCAGTATTTT
.	.	TRBV18	TRBJ2-5	CASSSPETQYF	TGTGCCAGCTCCTCCCCAGAGACCCAGTACTTC